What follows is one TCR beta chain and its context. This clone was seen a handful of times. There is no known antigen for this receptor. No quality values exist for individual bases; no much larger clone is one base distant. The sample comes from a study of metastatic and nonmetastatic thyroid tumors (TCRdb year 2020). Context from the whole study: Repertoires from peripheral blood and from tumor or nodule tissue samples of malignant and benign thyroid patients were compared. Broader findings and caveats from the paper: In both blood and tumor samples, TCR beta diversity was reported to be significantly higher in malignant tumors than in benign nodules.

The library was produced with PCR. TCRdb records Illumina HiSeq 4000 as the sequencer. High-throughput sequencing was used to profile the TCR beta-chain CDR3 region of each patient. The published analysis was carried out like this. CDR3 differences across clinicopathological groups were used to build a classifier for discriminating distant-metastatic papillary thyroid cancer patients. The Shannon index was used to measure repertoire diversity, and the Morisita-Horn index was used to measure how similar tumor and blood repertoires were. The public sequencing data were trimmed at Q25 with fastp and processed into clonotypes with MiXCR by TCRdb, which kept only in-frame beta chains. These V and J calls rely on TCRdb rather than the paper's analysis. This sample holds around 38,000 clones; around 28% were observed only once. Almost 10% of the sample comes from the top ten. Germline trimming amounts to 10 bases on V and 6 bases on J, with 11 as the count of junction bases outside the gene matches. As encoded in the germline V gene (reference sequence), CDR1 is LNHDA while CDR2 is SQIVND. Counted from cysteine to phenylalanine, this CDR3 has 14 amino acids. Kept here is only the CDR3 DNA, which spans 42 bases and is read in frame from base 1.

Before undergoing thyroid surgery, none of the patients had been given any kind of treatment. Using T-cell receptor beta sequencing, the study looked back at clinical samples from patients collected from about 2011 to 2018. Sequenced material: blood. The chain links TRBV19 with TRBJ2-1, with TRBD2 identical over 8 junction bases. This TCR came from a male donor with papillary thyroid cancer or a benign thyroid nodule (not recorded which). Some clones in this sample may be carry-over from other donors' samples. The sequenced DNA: TGTGCCATTAGGCCAGCGGGGGTGCCCAATGAGCAGTTCTTC. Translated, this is CAIRPAGVPNEQFF.